This T cell receptor beta chain stems from a study of vaccination and CD4 T cells after COVID-19. Treatment of the sample: roughly 11-day PBMC culture with coronavirus spike peptide pools or control peptides (ViraFEST assay). Germline V lookup: CDR1 SGHVS, CDR2 FNYEAQ. The CDR3 contains 14 residues. The V gene lost 2 bases and the J gene lost 2 bases, with 8 bases spanning the gap. CD4+ T cells that had been cultured provided DNA sequenced with the Oncomine TCR Beta short-read assay. In TCRdb, the PCR reads were re-called with MiXCR into one record per CDR3 protein. The sample holds fewer than 20,000 distinct CDR3 sequences, around two fifths seen once. There are a few counts of this clonotype. The antigen is unknown.

The chain combines TRBV7-6 with TRBJ2-3; D gene ambiguous. This specimen consisted of CD4+ T cells from blood, cultured in vitro, obtained after SARS-CoV-2 vaccination. The receptor comes from a human donor who had recovered from COVID-19. CDR3 DNA: TGTGCCAGCAGCTTATTACTTGACACAGATACGCAGTATTTT. It codes for CASSLLLDTDTQYF.